This T cell receptor beta chain derives from a study of blood T cell repertoires in COVID-19 (dated by TCRdb to 2018 to 2021). Background on the whole study: Samples from collaborators originated in the United States, Italy and Spain and spanned both the acute and convalescent phases of COVID-19. The material from the prospective study consisted of cDNA or gDNA derived from T cells, B-cell-depleted T cells, or PBMCs. Deeply sampled blood TCRbeta repertoires from subjects exposed to, actively infected with, or recovered from COVID-19 were included in the dataset. The repertoires were made available in a free public database intended to serve as a resource for research on the immune response to SARS-CoV-2. The samples were drawn from the first 160 participants of the ongoing ImmuneRACE study and from some 1,300 subjects provided by 6 global collaborators. Sample metadata almost always included a de-identified subject ID, COVID-19 status, age in years and sex. Where HLA class I and class II types were available, the types were taken from metadata supplied by the sample provider, not from assay-based typing.

TCRbeta CDR3 regions were amplified from genomic DNA by means of the immunoSEQ Assay, a bias-controlled multiplex PCR. Per the original workflow: The number of nucleated cells in each sample was estimated from the amplification of reference gene primers within the assay. To quantify the absolute abundance of each unique TCRbeta CDR3 rearrangement, sequence reads were collapsed and filtered. For each sample, productive Simpson clonality was calculated as the square root of Simpson's diversity index over productive rearrangements. TCRdb carries this immuneACCESS record with in-frame sequences only. Its versions omit some clonotypes, under half of them owing to an unresolved V gene in the studies checked, with the rest unexplained. The DNA gave D and trimming, while V, J and clone size come from that table. The sample profile shows fewer than 150,000 clones; about 88% of them were found once. Together, the top ten hold roughly 8.1% of the sample.

The CDR3 starts with the cysteine, ends with the phenylalanine, and has 15 residues. The read is trimmed to its CDR3 DNA, 45 bases read in frame from base 1. CDR1 MGHRA and CDR2 YSYEKL are derived from the germline V gene. V is pruned by 4 bases and J by 4 bases, leaving 7 bases of the junction without a gene match. As concerns this clone: Its binding antigen is unknown. No quality values exist for individual bases; no much larger clone is one base distant.

Another Seattle source contributed samples from volunteer blood donors who had recovered from COVID-19. Each collaborating institution followed its own protocols to collect whole blood in K2EDTA tubes. For TCRbeta analysis, collaborators shipped samples in one of three forms: frozen whole blood, isolated PBMCs, or DNA extracted from either of those sample types. Here is what the overall study found, with its caveats: The amount of clinical and demographic metadata varied by source and participant and was provided uncurated.

The V and J segments used are TRBV4-1 and TRBJ2-3; TRBD2 fits 8 bases in the junction. The origin of this receptor is a woman in her sixties or seventies who had recovered from COVID-19. The sequenced sample was peripheral blood. The sequenced DNA is TGCGCCAGCAGCCTGGGGTGGCGGGGGGCAGATACGCAGTATTTT. This yields the protein CASSLGWRGADTQYF.